The rows below give T cell receptor beta chains drawn from one sample of a study of T-cell reconstitution after alpha-beta-depleted transplantation in children. MiXCR, applied by TCRdb to the PCR reads, yields one record per CDR3 protein. The repertoire holds approximately 520,000 distinct CDR3 sequences, with roughly an eighth as singletons. The specimen was PBMCs, mostly from graft donor cells, collected 180 days after TCRalphabeta/CD19-depleted stem cell transplant. Every receptor here comes from a female patient aged 2 to 10 who had a stem cell transplant for aplastic anemia, so the T cells may come from the graft donor. The CDR3 runs from the conserved cysteine through the conserved F or W. Each record gives: CDR3 protein, CDR3 DNA, V gene, clone size, J gene, D gene. D genes are given only for firm matches. Not every row has a clone size; where given, it reads once, few, many or a size class.

CASRGTGLTYEQYF | TGTGCCAGCAGGGGTACAGGGCTGACCTACGAGCAGTACTTC | TRBV28 | . | TRBJ2-7 | .
CASSPLWGGGEKLFF | TGTGCCAGCAGCCCCCTCTGGGGCGGCGGTGAAAAACTGTTTTTT | TRBV16 | few | TRBJ1-4 | .
CASSDKRLYNEQFF | TGTGCCAGCAGTGATAAAAGGCTCTACAATGAGCAGTTCTTC | TRBV2 | . | TRBJ2-1 | .
CSARDRREQETQYF | TGCAGTGCTAGAGATCGGCGGGAGCAGGAGACCCAGTACTTC | TRBV20-1 | many | TRBJ2-5 | TRBD2
CASSRWTTSSDTQYF | TGCGCCAGCAGCCGGTGGACTACTAGCTCAGATACGCAGTATTTT | TRBV5-1 | . | TRBJ2-3 | .
CASSWPGQTNYGYTF | TGTGCCAGCAGTTGGCCGGGACAGACTAACTATGGCTACACCTTC | TRBV6-5 | few | TRBJ1-2 | TRBD1
CASSSGTTGELFF | TGTGCCAGCAGTTCCGGTACAACCGGGGAGCTGTTTTTT | TRBV28 | . | TRBJ2-2 | .
CASSQDRVRPYEQYF | TGCGCCAGCAGCCAAGACAGGGTGAGGCCCTACGAGCAGTACTTC | TRBV4-3 | few | TRBJ2-7 | .
CAGPESPSTDTQYF | TGTGCCGGCCCCGAAAGTCCTAGCACAGATACGCAGTATTTT | TRBV6-2/TRBV6-3 | . | TRBJ2-3 | .
CSAMGLAVDTQYF | TGCAGTGCGATGGGACTAGCTGTCGATACGCAGTATTTT | TRBV20-1 | few | TRBJ2-3 | TRBD2
CASSFCRPSEYEQYF | TGTGCCAGCAGTTTTTGCAGGCCCTCTGAATACGAGCAGTACTTC | TRBV28 | . | TRBJ2-7 | .
CASSVVAGSSYNEQFF | TGTGCCAGCAGCGTAGTGGCGGGGAGCTCCTACAATGAGCAGTTCTTC | TRBV9 | many | TRBJ2-1 | .
CASSWDSPYNEQFF | TGTGCCAGCAGCTGGGACTCCCCCTACAATGAGCAGTTCTTC | TRBV28 | few | TRBJ2-1 | .
CSVETGARYEQYF | TGCAGCGTGGAGACAGGGGCCCGCTACGAGCAGTACTTC | TRBV29-1 | . | TRBJ2-7 | TRBD1
CASSVVSSVNTGELFF | TGTGCCAGCAGCGTAGTCTCTAGCGTGAACACCGGGGAGCTGTTTTTT | TRBV9 | few | TRBJ2-2 | .
CSASGQKSMNTEAFF | TGCAGCGCCTCCGGACAGAAATCCATGAACACTGAAGCTTTCTTT | TRBV29-1 | . | TRBJ1-1 | .
CASSLGGLETQYF | TGTGCCAGCAGTTTAGGAGGGTTGGAGACCCAGTACTTC | TRBV12-3/TRBV12-4 | . | TRBJ2-5 | .
CASSPIVGELFF | TGTGCCAGCAGTCCCATCGTCGGGGAGCTGTTTTTT | TRBV12-3/TRBV12-4 | few | TRBJ2-2 | .
CASSLGQLTGYTF | TGTGCCAGCAGTTTGGGACAGCTGACCGGCTACACCTTC | TRBV2 | few | TRBJ1-2 | TRBD1
CASSLQGSDTQYF | TGTGCCAGCAGCCTACAGGGGTCAGATACGCAGTATTTT | TRBV7-2 | few | TRBJ2-3 | TRBD1
CASSEIQGAAPDNQPQHF | TGTGCCAGCAGTGAGATACAGGGGGCCGCGCCTGACAATCAGCCCCAGCATTTT | TRBV27 | few | TRBJ1-5 | TRBD1
CASSSGQGKNIQYF | TGTGCCAGCAGCTCCGGACAGGGAAAAAACATTCAGTACTTC | TRBV7-6 | few | TRBJ2-4 | TRBD1
CASSLDGGLEAFF | TGTGCCAGCAGCTTGGACGGGGGCCTTGAAGCTTTCTTT | TRBV5-6 | . | TRBJ1-1 | .
CASSLPGGSSTNEKLFF | TGTGCCAGCAGCCTTCCGGGGGGATCCTCGACTAATGAAAAACTGTTTTTT | TRBV7-9 | . | TRBJ1-4 | .